These T cell receptor beta chains were read from a single sample in a study of OX40 agonist ivuxolimab in advanced cancers. The table came from immunoSEQ multiplex PCR; TCRdb's copy has only in-frame clones and leaves some out. The table lists fewer than 75,000 clones, 75% to 90% of them singletons. The starting material was CD4+ or CD8+ T cells sorted from blood, obtained in a trial of the OX40 agonist ivuxolimab. These receptors all stem from an adult with an advanced solid tumor such as melanoma, head and neck, liver or kidney cancer. CDR3s include the opening cysteine and the closing phenylalanine or tryptophan. The D gene is left open where the match is weak. Clone sizes are given selectively: once, few, many, or a class where the clone is expanded.

v_call: TRBV19; d_call: NA; clone_size: NA; cdr3_aa: CASSISGQTGNTIYF
v_call: TRBV2; d_call: NA; clone_size: once; cdr3_aa: CASSGLAKITDTQYF
v_call: TRBV27; d_call: TRBD1; clone_size: NA; cdr3_aa: CASWTGQGETQYF
v_call: TRBV5-1; d_call: TRBD1; clone_size: NA; cdr3_aa: CASRIGQGSREAFF
v_call: TRBV27; d_call: NA; clone_size: NA; cdr3_aa: CASSLFQGFYEQYF
v_call: TRBV7-8; d_call: TRBD1; clone_size: NA; cdr3_aa: CASSLQTGLLSEQYF
v_call: TRBV7-9; d_call: TRBD2; clone_size: NA; cdr3_aa: CASSGGLAGGLRVQETQYF
v_call: TRBV19; d_call: NA; clone_size: NA; cdr3_aa: CASSIWRDNYGYTF
v_call: TRBV27; d_call: NA; clone_size: NA; cdr3_aa: CASSLWGRNYEQYF
v_call: TRBV2; d_call: NA; clone_size: NA; cdr3_aa: CASSRGGSYEQYF
v_call: TRBV4-1; d_call: NA; clone_size: NA; cdr3_aa: CASSQETGRAKNIQYF
v_call: TRBV19; d_call: TRBD1; clone_size: NA; cdr3_aa: CASSVWTGEGTDTQYF
v_call: TRBV11-2; d_call: NA; clone_size: NA; cdr3_aa: CASREGNTNSNEQFF
v_call: TRBV11-1; d_call: NA; clone_size: NA; cdr3_aa: CASSLAIQGNEQFF
v_call: TRBV29-1; d_call: NA; clone_size: few; cdr3_aa: CSARQSNQPQHF
v_call: TRBV5-1; d_call: NA; clone_size: NA; cdr3_aa: CASSFEGSSNQPQHF
v_call: TRBV27; d_call: NA; clone_size: NA; cdr3_aa: CASSFGPSYEQYF
v_call: TRBV25-1; d_call: TRBD2; clone_size: NA; cdr3_aa: CASSLAAGGYNEQFF
v_call: TRBV6-1; d_call: TRBD1; clone_size: NA; cdr3_aa: CASSVNHRGNGELFF
v_call: TRBV7-2; d_call: NA; clone_size: NA; cdr3_aa: CASSLTWEETQYF
v_call: TRBV1; d_call: NA; clone_size: NA; cdr3_aa: CTSSHALNRTAPQPQHF
v_call: TRBV9; d_call: NA; clone_size: NA; cdr3_aa: CASSSGLDVGNTIYF
v_call: TRBV28; d_call: NA; clone_size: few; cdr3_aa: CASSLFGPKNYGYTF
v_call: TRBV27; d_call: NA; clone_size: NA; cdr3_aa: CATHPSPGEQYF
v_call: TRBV2; d_call: TRBD2; clone_size: NA; cdr3_aa: CASTSSGRLAQYF
v_call: TRBV18; d_call: NA; clone_size: NA; cdr3_aa: CASSLANSATNEKLFF
v_call: TRBV7-2; d_call: NA; clone_size: NA; cdr3_aa: CASSLHKGSTEAFF